This T cell receptor beta chain emerged from a study of T-cell reconstitution after alpha-beta-depleted transplantation in children. V dropped 6 bases and J dropped 4; count of bases not matched to a gene: 9. This CDR3 comprises 14 residues. Germline-derived CDR1 and CDR2 are DFQATT and SNEGSKA (reference sequence). During its preparation, the TCRbeta library received unique molecular identifiers. In TCRdb, the PCR reads were re-called with MiXCR into one record per CDR3 protein. The table lists 490,000 or so distinct CDR3 sequences, about 12% of them singletons. The material sequenced was PBMCs from the stem cell graft donor, taken from the stem cell graft. The V gene is TRBV20-1, the J gene TRBJ2-1, with 7 bases lining up with TRBD1. This sequence was found in a human donor who donated a stem cell graft to a child with combined immunodeficiency. Here the CDR3 reads CSANRDSAYNEQFF. CDR3 nucleotides: TGCAGTGCCAACCGGGACAGTGCTTACAATGAGCAGTTCTTC.